These 26 T cell receptor beta chains share one sample of origin, sequenced in a study of beta chain features in type 1 diabetes. Expressed TCRB transcripts were sequenced because the isolated RNA had all been reverse transcribed beforehand. The method was immunoSEQ multiplex PCR; TCRdb's version includes in-frame clones alone and lacks a portion of them. The sample holds 130,000 to 150,000 clones, about 13% seen once. Study results and limitations: Type 1 diabetes patients showed a moderate but significant shortening of TCRB CDR3s in all four CD4+ subsets.

Their antigens are not known. Input material: central memory CD4+ T cells from blood. Receptors originate from a young man with type 1 diabetes.

This clone was counted a few times. The V and J genes are TRBV7-8 and TRBJ1-3; TRBD1 aligns across 7 bases. Germline loops: CDR1 SGHVS, CDR2 FQNEAQ. V was pared by 3 bases and J by 2 bases, with 4 bases of the junction left unmatched. The CDR3 consists of 15 residues. CDR3 sequence reads: CASSLAGGTGNTIYF. The CDR3 nucleotides are TGTGCCAGCAGCTTGGCAGGGGGAACTGGAAACACCATATATTTT.

This chain connects TRBV5-1 to TRBJ2-7, with TRBD1 identical over 10 bases. V trimming: 6 bases; J trimming: 7 bases; junction bases outside the gene matches: 10. The CDR3 spans 14 residues. Germline V CDR1 and CDR2: SGHRS, YFSETQ. The CDR3 sequence: CASTDPGTGVEQYF. CDR3 in DNA: TGCGCCAGCACCGACCCCGGGACAGGGGTAGAGCAGTACTTC.

There are many counts of this clone. The rearrangement links TRBV7-9 to TRBJ1-1; TRBD1 agrees at 7 bases. CDR3 length equals 14 residues. The germline gives CDR1 SEHNR, CDR2 FQNEAQ (reference sequence). J was trimmed by 5 bases and V by 5 bases; bases with no gene match: 8. The CDR3 DNA reads TGTGCCAGCAGCCTGACAGGGCTCGATACTGAAGCTTTCTTT. It translates to CASSLTGLDTEAFF. Full variable domain (outside the CDR3, taken from reference TRBV7-9 and TRBJ1-1): DTGVSQNPRHKITKRGQNVTFRCDPISEHNRLYWYRQTLGQGPEFLTYFQNEAQLEKSRLLSDRFSAERPKGSFSTLEIQRTEQGDSAMYLCASSLTGLDTEAFFGQGTRLTVV.

This clone appeared a few times. CDR3 protein: CASRDRETQYF. CDR3 sequence (DNA): TGTGCCAGCAGGGATCGAGAGACCCAGTACTTC. The genes are TRBV28 and TRBJ2-5; the D is unclear. The V end was cut by 6 bases, the J end by 4 bases, with 6 bases between. The CDR3 covers 11 residues. The germline CDR1 and CDR2 sequences are MDHEN and SYDVKM.

This clone came up a few times. The V gene is TRBV6-6, the J gene TRBJ1-2, with a possible D match to TRBD1 (5 bases). The CDR3 consists of 13 residues. The germline V gene has CDR1 MNHNY and CDR2 SVGAGI (reference sequence). Trimming left V 9 bases short and J 0 bases short, with 11 bases between. The CDR3 bases are TGTGCCAGTCAAGGGGCCGCTAACTATGGCTACACCTTC. The encoded protein is CASQGAANYGYTF.

The J gene is TRBJ1-4, the V gene TRBV4-1, with TRBD1 as a possible D gene (5 bases). Germline CDR1 and CDR2: MGHRA and YSYEKL. V was pared by 4 bases and J by 6 bases, with 18 bases between. CDR3 length: 16 amino acids. The CDR3 region is CASSPSPGTGDEKLFF. The CDR3 coding sequence is TGCGCCAGCAGCCCGAGTCCCGGGACCGGGGATGAAAAACTGTTTTTT.

The J gene is TRBJ2-3, the V gene TRBV2; D is ambiguous. Germline V gene data show CDR1 as SNHLY and CDR2 as FYNNEI. The V and J ends lost 4 bases and 3 bases respectively, with 8 bases between them. The CDR3 has 13 amino acids. CDR3 nucleotide sequence: TGTGCCAGCAGTGTTCTGGGTACAGATACGCAGTATTTT. It specifies CASSVLGTDTQYF.

The V and J genes are TRBV4-1 and TRBJ1-5; 10 bases are shared with TRBD1. This CDR3 has 15 amino acids. Germline V gene lookup returns CDR1 MGHRA and CDR2 YSYEKL. J was trimmed by 6 bases and V by 0 bases; bases with no gene match: 2. CDR3 in DNA: TGCGCCAGCAGCCAAGAAAGGACAGGGGGTCAGCCCCAGCATTTT. Translated, it gives CASSQERTGGQPQHF.

This clone appeared a few times. The chain has TRBV18 and TRBJ2-1, with 15 bases identical to TRBD2. Germline trimming cut 3 bases from V and 0 bases from J; bases unmatched to any gene: 9. There are 20 residues in the CDR3. Germline-derived CDR1 and CDR2 are KGHSH and LQKENI. The CDR3 DNA is TGTGCCAGCTCACCCAATCTTGGACTAGCGGGGGGGAGCTCCTACAATGAGCAGTTCTTC. Encoded protein: CASSPNLGLAGGSSYNEQFF.

This clone was detected a few times. The chain couples TRBV2 to TRBJ2-1; D is possibly TRBD2 (5 bases). Germline-derived CDR1 and CDR2 are SNHLY and FYNNEI. This CDR3 region has 12 residues. Trimming stripped 8 bases from V and 8 bases from J, with 13 bases between. CDR3 sequence: CASAGESDEQFF. The CDR3, as DNA: TGTGCCAGCGCCGGGGAGAGCGATGAGCAGTTCTTC.

This clone appeared a few times. The chain couples TRBV28 to TRBJ2-7; D remains unclear. Germline CDR1 reads MDHEN; CDR2 reads SYDVKM. V lost 5 bases and J lost 0, with 14 bases in between. The CDR3 is 15 residues long. CDR3 in amino acids: CASSLDGYLSYEQYF. CDR3 bases: TGTGCCAGCAGTCTAGACGGTTACCTCTCCTACGAGCAGTACTTC.

This clone was observed a handful of times. The chain couples TRBV6-1 to TRBJ2-5; 8 bases fit TRBD1. After removal of 3 bases from V and 5 bases from J, the junction contained 5 bases not matched to a gene. The CDR3 runs 14 residues. The germline gives CDR1 MNHNS, CDR2 SASEGT. The CDR3 here is CASSDRGHGETQYF. CDR3 DNA: TGTGCCAGCAGTGACAGGGGGCACGGGGAGACCCAGTACTTC.

This sequence joins TRBV28 and TRBJ2-7; 8 bases align to TRBD1. The length of the CDR3 is 15 residues. The germline V gene encodes CDR1 MDHEN and CDR2 SYDVKM. V dropped 3 bases and J dropped 0; count of bases not matched to a gene: 4. The CDR3 bases are TGTGCCAGCAGTTTGTGGACAGGGAGCTCCTACGAGCAGTACTTC. Encoded protein: CASSLWTGSSYEQYF.

The chain is built from TRBV19 and TRBJ2-2; D uncertain. Germline V CDR1 and CDR2: LNHDA, SQIVND (reference sequence). The CDR3 is 12 amino acids. V was shortened by 5 bases and J by 7 bases, with 8 bases between the two germline ends. CDR3 loop: CASSPQNGELFF. CDR3 bases: TGTGCCAGTAGTCCTCAAAACGGGGAGCTGTTTTTT.

V and J are TRBV28 and TRBJ2-3; 10 bases are shared with TRBD2. The CDR3 totals 13 residues. Losses at the gene ends were 8 bases for V and 1 base for J; bases not matched to a gene: 0. Germline V gives CDR1 MDHEN, CDR2 SYDVKM. CDR3 in amino acids: CASGTSGTDTQYF. CDR3 sequence (DNA): TGTGCCAGCGGGACTAGCGGCACAGATACGCAGTATTTT. Based on the CDR3 plus reference TRBV28 and TRBJ2-3, the full variable domain is DVKVTQSSRYLVKRTGEKVFLECVQDMDHENMFWYRQDPGLGLRLIYFSYDVKMKEKGDIPEGYSVSREKKERFSLILESASTNQTSMYLCASGTSGTDTQYFGPGTRLTVL.

The chain recombines TRBV5-1 with TRBJ1-2; 8 bases fit TRBD1. Losses at the gene ends were 4 bases for V and 0 bases for J; bases not matched to a gene: 5. CDR3 length: 15 amino acids. CDR1 and CDR2 from the germline V gene are SGHRS and YFSETQ. DNA for the CDR3: TGCGCCAGCAGCCGGGGACAGGCAGCTAACTATGGCTACACCTTC. As protein: CASSRGQAANYGYTF.

This clone was seen more than once but under ten times. Here the CDR3 reads CASSFRTGLHEQYF. CDR3 DNA: TGTGCCAGCAGTTTTAGGACAGGCCTACACGAGCAGTACTTC. V and J are TRBV6-5 and TRBJ2-7; 7 bases are shared with TRBD1. The length of the CDR3 is 14 residues. CDR1 and CDR2 (germline): MNHEY, SVGAGI. The junction had 8 bases not matched to a gene; V was cut back by 4 bases and J by 5 bases.

The rearrangement links TRBV14 to TRBJ2-7, with D perhaps matching TRBD2 (6 bases). Germline-derived CDR1 and CDR2 are SGHDN and FVKESK. Trimming shortened V by 0 bases and J by 3 bases, and 9 bases separated the two germline ends. The length of the CDR3 is 14 residues. Written as DNA, the CDR3 is TGTGCCAGCAGCCAAGATGTGGGGGGCTACGAGCAGTACTTC. This translates into CASSQDVGGYEQYF.

This clone was detected only a few times. The chain employs TRBV5-4 and TRBJ1-1; 11 bases match TRBD1. CDR1 is SGHNT, CDR2 YYREEE, per germline (reference sequence). V shed 4 bases, J shed 6 bases, and the junction held 8 bases outside the gene matches. There are 15 residues in the CDR3. The CDR3 here is CASSPGTGGKAEAFF. Here the CDR3 DNA reads TGTGCCAGCAGCCCCGGGACAGGGGGAAAAGCTGAAGCTTTCTTT.

There are a few counts of this clone. The sample has other DNA sequences that encode this CDR3 too. The chain links TRBV5-4 to TRBJ2-7; D perhaps matches TRBD1 (5 bases). V dropped 1 base and J dropped 3 bases, with 8 bases sitting between them. CDR1 and CDR2 (germline): SGHNT, YYREEE (reference sequence). CDR3 size: 13 residues. The CDR3 sequence is CASSLQGSYEQYF. The CDR3 bases are TGTGCCAGCAGCTTGCAGGGTAGCTACGAGCAGTACTTC.

V gene TRBV5-1 combines with J gene TRBJ2-5; 10 bases align to TRBD1. This CDR3 region has 16 residues. V shed 2 bases, J shed 3 bases, and the junction held 7 bases outside the gene matches. Germline CDR1 and CDR2: SGHRS and YFSETQ. CDR3: CASSFLPGTGEETQYF. The CDR3 nucleotides read TGCGCCAGCAGCTTCCTCCCCGGGACAGGGGAAGAGACCCAGTACTTC.

V gene TRBV18 combines with J gene TRBJ2-5; D is uncertain. V was trimmed by 3 bases and J by 4 bases, leaving 6 bases between them. Germline CDR1 and CDR2: KGHSH and LQKENI. The CDR3 totals 12 residues. The CDR3 DNA reads as TGTGCCAGCTCACCCGGCCGAGAGACCCAGTACTTC. It specifies CASSPGRETQYF.

This clone was recorded at least ten times. V gene TRBV4-1 combines with J gene TRBJ2-7, with D uncertain. CDR1 and CDR2 from the germline V gene are MGHRA and YSYEKL. The CDR3 sequence is 14 residues long. The V end lost 1 base, the J end lost 2 bases, and 9 bases lay between the germline ends. The CDR3, as DNA: TGCGCCAGCAGCCAAGGCGGTGTCCCCTACGAGCAGTACTTC. Its translation is CASSQGGVPYEQYF.

The V and J genes are TRBV30 and TRBJ1-5, with D hard to call. This CDR3 region has 15 residues. CDR1 is GTSNPN, CDR2 SVGIG, per germline (reference sequence). V shed 0 bases and J shed 6 bases, with 15 bases lying between them. CDR3 nucleotide sequence: TGTGCCTGGAGTGTATCGACCCTCTTCGGTCAGCCCCAGCATTTT. It specifies CAWSVSTLFGQPQHF. Full variable domain (rest looked up from reference TRBV30 and TRBJ1-5): SQTIHQWPATLVQPVGSPLSLECTVEGTSNPNLYWYRQAAGRGLQLLFYSVGIGQISSEVPQNLSASRPQDRQFILSSKKLLLSDSGFYLCAWSVSTLFGQPQHFGDGTRLSIL.

This clone was seen only a few times. This sequence joins TRBV14 and TRBJ1-2; D uncertain. CDR3 length equals 11 residues. V lost 3 bases and J 10 bases, leaving 9 bases between the germline ends. Germline CDR1 SGHDN, CDR2 FVKESK. The CDR3 spells CASSQMGVYTF. The DNA of the CDR3 is TGTGCCAGCAGCCAGATGGGTGTCTACACCTTC. The full variable domain, in which reference TRBV14 and TRBJ1-2 provide the parts outside the CDR3, is EAGVTQFPSHSVIEKGQTVTLRCDPISGHDNLYWYRRVMGKEIKFLLHFVKESKQDESGMPNNRFLAERTGGTYSTLKVQPAELEDSGVYFCASSQMGVYTFGSGTRLTVV.

This clone was observed a handful of times. In DNA, the CDR3 is TGTGCCAGCGCCTTATCAATAACTCGCGAGCAGTACTTC. Translating gives CASALSITREQYF. The gene calls are TRBV7-2 and TRBJ2-7, with D unresolved. Germline V gene sequence: CDR1 SGHTA, CDR2 FQGNSA. V lost 8 bases and J 6 bases, leaving 17 bases between the germline ends. The CDR3 loop spans 13 amino acids.